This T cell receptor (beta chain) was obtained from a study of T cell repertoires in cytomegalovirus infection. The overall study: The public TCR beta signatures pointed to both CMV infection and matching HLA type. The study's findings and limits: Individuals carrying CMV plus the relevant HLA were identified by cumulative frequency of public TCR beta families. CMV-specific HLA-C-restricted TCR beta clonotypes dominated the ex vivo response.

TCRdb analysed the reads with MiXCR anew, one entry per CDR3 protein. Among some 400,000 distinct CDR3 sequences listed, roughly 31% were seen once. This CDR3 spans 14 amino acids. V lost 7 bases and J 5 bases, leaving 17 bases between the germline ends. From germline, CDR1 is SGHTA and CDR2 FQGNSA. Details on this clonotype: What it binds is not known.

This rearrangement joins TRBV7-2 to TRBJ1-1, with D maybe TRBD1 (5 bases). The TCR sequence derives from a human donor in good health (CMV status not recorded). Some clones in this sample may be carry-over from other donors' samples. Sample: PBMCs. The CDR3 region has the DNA TGTGCCAGCAATACTTACGGGGGGGGTACTGAAGCTTTCTTT. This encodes CASNTYGGGTEAFF.